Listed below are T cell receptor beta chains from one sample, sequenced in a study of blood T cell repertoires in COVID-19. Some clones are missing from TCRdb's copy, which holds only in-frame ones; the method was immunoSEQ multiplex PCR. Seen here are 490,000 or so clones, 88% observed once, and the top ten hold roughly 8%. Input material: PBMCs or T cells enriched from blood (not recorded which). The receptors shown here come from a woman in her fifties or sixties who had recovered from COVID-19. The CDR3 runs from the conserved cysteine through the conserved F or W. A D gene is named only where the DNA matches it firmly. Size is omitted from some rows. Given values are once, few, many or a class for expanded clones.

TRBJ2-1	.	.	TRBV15	TGTGCCACCAGGCCCGGCGGATCCTACAATGAGCAGTTCTTC	CATRPGGSYNEQFF
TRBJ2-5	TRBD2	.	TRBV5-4	TGTGCCAGCAGCTTGACTAGCGGGGGACAAGAGACCCAGTACTTC	CASSLTSGGQETQYF
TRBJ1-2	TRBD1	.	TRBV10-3	TGTGCCATCAGTGAGTCTGGACAGGGGGCTAACTATGGCTACACCTTC	CAISESGQGANYGYTF
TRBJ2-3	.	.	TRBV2	TGTGCCAGCAGTCTGACTCAGATATCTAGCACAGATACGCAGTATTTT	CASSLTQISSTDTQYF
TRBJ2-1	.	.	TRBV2	TGTGCCAGCAGTCCTAATCCCCAGGGGGAGCAGTTCTTC	CASSPNPQGEQFF
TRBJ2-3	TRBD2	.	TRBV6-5	TGTGCCAGCGGACTAGCGGGGGGGCGTGATACGCAGTATTTT	CASGLAGGRDTQYF
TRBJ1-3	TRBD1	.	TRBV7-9	TGTGCCAGCAGCCTTGACAGGGCTGGAAACACCATATATTTT	CASSLDRAGNTIYF
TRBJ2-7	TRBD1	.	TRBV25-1	TGTGCCAGCAGTGCGGACAGGGGCTCCTACGAGCAGTACTTC	CASSADRGSYEQYF
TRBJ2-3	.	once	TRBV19	TGTGCCAGTAGTATCGGTCCCCCCACAGATACGCAGTATTTT	CASSIGPPTDTQYF
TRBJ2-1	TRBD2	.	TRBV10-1	TGCGCCACACGGCGGGGGGCTGCCTACAATGAGCAGTTCTTC	CATRRGAAYNEQFF
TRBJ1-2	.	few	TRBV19	TGTGCCAGTACCGATGGGGCGACAGTTTATGGCTACACCTTC	CASTDGATVYGYTF
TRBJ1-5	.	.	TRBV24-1	TGTGCCACCAGTGATGGTGAGGGACTTCTCCATCAGCCCCAGCATTTT	CATSDGEGLLHQPQHF
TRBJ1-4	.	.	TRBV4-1	TGCGCCAGCAACCCCGCGGCGGGAACTAATGAAAAACTGTTTTTT	CASNPAAGTNEKLFF
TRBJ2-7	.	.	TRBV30	TGTGCCTGGAGTGTACATCGTTTTACAGGCGCCTACGAGCAGTACTTC	CAWSVHRFTGAYEQYF
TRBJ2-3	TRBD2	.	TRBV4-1	TGCGCCAGCAGCCTGATAGCGGGGAGCACAGATACGCAGTATTTT	CASSLIAGSTDTQYF
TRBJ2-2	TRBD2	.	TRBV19	TGTGCCAGTAGTATCGGGCTAGCGGGCGTGAAGGAGCTGTTTTTT	CASSIGLAGVKELFF
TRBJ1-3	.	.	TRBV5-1	TGCGCCAGCAGCTTGGGACAGCTTCTTTACTCTGGAAACACCATATATTTT	CASSLGQLLYSGNTIYF
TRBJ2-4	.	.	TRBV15	TGTGCCACCAGCAGACCTCTAGCATGGGACATTCAGTACTTC	CATSRPLAWDIQYF
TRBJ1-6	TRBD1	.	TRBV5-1	TGCGCCAGCAGCTTGGCGGCTCGGGACAGGGGCCTAAGCTCCTATAATTCACCCCTCCACTTT	CASSLAARDRGLSSYNSPLHF
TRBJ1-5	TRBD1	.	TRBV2	TGTGCCAGCAGGGAGACAGGGTGGGGTCAGCCCCAGCATTTT	CASRETGWGQPQHF
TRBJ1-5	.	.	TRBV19	TGTGCCAGTAGTCCTGGGACGGGGGTTCGGCCCCAGCATTTT	CASSPGTGVRPQHF
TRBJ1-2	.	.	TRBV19	TGTGCCAGTAGTATTGACAGGTCGGGCGGCTACACCTTC	CASSIDRSGGYTF
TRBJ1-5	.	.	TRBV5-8	TGTGCCAGCAGCTTAACGGCAGGGTGGCGCAATCAGCCCCAGCATTTT	CASSLTAGWRNQPQHF
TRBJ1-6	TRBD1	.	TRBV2	TGTGCCAGCACTACGACAGGGGGCTCGAATTCACCCCTCCACTTT	CASTTTGGSNSPLHF
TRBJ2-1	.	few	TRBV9	TGTGCCAGCAGCGTAGATGTACTAGACTACAATGAGCAGTTCTTC	CASSVDVLDYNEQFF
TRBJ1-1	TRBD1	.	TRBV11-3	TGTGCCAGCAGCGGGACAGGGGGCGTAGGAACTGAAGCTTTCTTT	CASSGTGGVGTEAFF
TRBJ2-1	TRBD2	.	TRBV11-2	TGTGCCAGCAGCTTAGACTCCCCGCGGGGGAACCCCTACAATGAGCAGTTCTTC	CASSLDSPRGNPYNEQFF
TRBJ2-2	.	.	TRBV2	TGTGCCAGCAGTGTCCCGCAGGAAGCGAACACCGGGGAGCTGTTTTTT	CASSVPQEANTGELFF
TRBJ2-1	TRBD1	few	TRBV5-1	TGCGCCAGCAGTCCTACAGGGGAAAATGAGCAGTTCTTC	CASSPTGENEQFF
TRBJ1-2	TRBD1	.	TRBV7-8	TGTGCCAGCAGCCCCAGGGGACAGGGCTATGGCTACACCTTC	CASSPRGQGYGYTF
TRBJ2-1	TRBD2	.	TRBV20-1	TGCAGTGCTAGTAGCGGGCCGAGCTCCTACAATGAGCAGTTCTTC	CSASSGPSSYNEQFF
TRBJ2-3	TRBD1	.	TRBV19	TGTGCCAGTAGTATAGGACAGGGGTTCACAGATACGCAGTATTTT	CASSIGQGFTDTQYF
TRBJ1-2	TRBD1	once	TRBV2	TGTGCCAGCAGTTTGGCCGGGACAGCCTGGTATGGCTACACCTTC	CASSLAGTAWYGYTF
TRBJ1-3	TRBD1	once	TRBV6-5	TGTGCCAGCAGTTCCCGACAGGGGACTGGAAACACCATATATTTT	CASSSRQGTGNTIYF
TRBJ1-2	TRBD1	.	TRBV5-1	TGCGCCAGCAGCACCACAGGGGACTACTATGGCTACACCTTC	CASSTTGDYYGYTF
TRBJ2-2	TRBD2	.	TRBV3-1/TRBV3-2	TGTGCCAGCAGCCAAGATCCAAGCGGGGGGGCCCTCACCGGGGAGCTGTTTTTT	CASSQDPSGGALTGELFF
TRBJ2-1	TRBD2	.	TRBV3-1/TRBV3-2	TGTGCCAGCAGCCAACCGGGACTAGCGGGGGGGCATGGGGACCAAAACAATGAGCAGTTCTTC	CASSQPGLAGGHGDQNNEQFF
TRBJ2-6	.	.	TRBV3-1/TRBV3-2	TGTGCCAGCAGCCAAGAGGCCGCCAACGTCCTGACTTTC	CASSQEAANVLTF
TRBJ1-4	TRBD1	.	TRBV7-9	TGTGCCAGCAGCTACCTGCTGGACAGGCCTCAACTGTTTTTT	CASSYLLDRPQLFF
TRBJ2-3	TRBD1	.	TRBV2	TGTGCCAGCAAGGGGACAGGCACAGATACGCAGTATTTT	CASKGTGTDTQYF
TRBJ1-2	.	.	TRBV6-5	TGTGCCAGCAGTTACCGCGGCTATGGCTACACCTTC	CASSYRGYGYTF
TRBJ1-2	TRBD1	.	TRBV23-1	TGCGCCAGGCCGGGACAGGCCTATGGCTACACCTTC	CARPGQAYGYTF
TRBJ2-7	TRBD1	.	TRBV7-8	TGTGCCAGCAGCCTAGGGGGGACAGGGCCTTACGAGCAGTACTTC	CASSLGGTGPYEQYF
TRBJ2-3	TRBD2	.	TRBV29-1	TGCAGCGTTGAATTGAAGAGGGGGACTAGCGGGCTCACAGATACGCAGTATTTT	CSVELKRGTSGLTDTQYF
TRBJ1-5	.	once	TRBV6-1	TGTGCCAGCAGTGTGGAAACAGGGACATATAGCAATCAGCCCCAGCATTTT	CASSVETGTYSNQPQHF
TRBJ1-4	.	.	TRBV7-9	TGTGCCAGCAGCTTAGCCGGGGGGAGAAAACTGTTTTTT	CASSLAGGRKLFF
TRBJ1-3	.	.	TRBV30	TGTGCCTGGAGTACCCTACGGAACACCATATATTTT	CAWSTLRNTIYF
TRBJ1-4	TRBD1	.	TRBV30	TGTGCCTGGAGTGTATCAGGGGGCACTGAAAAACTGTTTTTT	CAWSVSGGTEKLFF
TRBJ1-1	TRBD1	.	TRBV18	TGTGCCAGCTCACGGGGACAGGCGGTCACTGAAGCTTTCTTT	CASSRGQAVTEAFF
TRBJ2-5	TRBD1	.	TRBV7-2	TGTGCCAGCAGCTTATTGATAGGGGGCGTTGGGACCCAGTACTTC	CASSLLIGGVGTQYF
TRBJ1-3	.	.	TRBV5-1	TGCGCCAGCAGCTTGGCCGGAGGGACTGGAAACACCATATATTTT	CASSLAGGTGNTIYF
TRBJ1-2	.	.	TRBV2	TGTGCCAGCAGTGACCGTCGGCAGGGATCCTATGGCTACACCTTC	CASSDRRQGSYGYTF
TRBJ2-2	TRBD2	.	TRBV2	TGTGCCAGCAGTGAAGGACTAGCGGGGAATCGTGGCGGGGAGCTGTTTTTT	CASSEGLAGNRGGELFF
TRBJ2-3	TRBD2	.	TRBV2	TGTGCCAGCAGTGGACTAGCATCCACAGATACGCAGTATTTT	CASSGLASTDTQYF
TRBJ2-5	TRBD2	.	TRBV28	TGTGCCAGCAGTTCGGTCTTGACTAGCGGGGACCAAGAGACCCAGTACTTC	CASSSVLTSGDQETQYF
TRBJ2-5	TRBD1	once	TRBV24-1	TGTGCCACCAGTGATTTGCCAACCGGGACAGGGCGAGAGACCCAGTACTTC	CATSDLPTGTGRETQYF
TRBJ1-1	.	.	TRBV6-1	TGTGCCAGCAGCGAAACTATACCGGGACACTTGAACACTGAAGCTTTCTTT	CASSETIPGHLNTEAFF
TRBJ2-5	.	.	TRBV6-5	TGTGCCAGCAGTTTAGGGGAGGTGGAGACCCAGTACTTC	CASSLGEVETQYF
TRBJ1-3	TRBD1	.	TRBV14	TGTGCCAGCAGCCCCGGGAAGGGGGCTGCCTCTGGAAACACCATATATTTT	CASSPGKGAASGNTIYF
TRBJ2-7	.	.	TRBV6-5	TGTGCCAGCAGATTCGACAGTAGCTCCTACGAGCAGTACTTC	CASRFDSSSYEQYF